This TCR beta chain was recorded in a study of OX40 agonist ivuxolimab in advanced cancers. About the full investigation: Ivuxolimab was an agonistic, fully human IgG2 monoclonal antibody directed against OX40 (CD134), a costimulatory receptor. Intravenous ivuxolimab was administered to patients every 2 weeks at six dose levels: 0.01, 0.1, 0.3, 1.5, 3 and 10 mg/kg. Of the roughly 54 patients in dose escalation, about 20 had hepatocellular carcinoma, approximately 15 had melanoma, 9 had renal cell carcinoma and 9 had head and neck cancer. The dose-escalation cohort was 80% to 90% male with a mean age of approximately 59 years, ranging from roughly 23 to 90. Prior anti-PD-1, anti-PD-L1 or anti-CTLA-4 therapy was permitted, and checkpoint inhibitors had been received by around 40% of dose-escalation patients. Three dose-escalation patients achieved partial responses, one with hepatocellular carcinoma and two with cutaneous melanoma. Peripheral TCRbeta sequencing was intended to test whether TCR sequence diversity was altered and clonal T-cell expansion was caused by ivuxolimab. The paper covers the monotherapy dose-escalation part of the phase I ivuxolimab trial, which included N ≈ 50 patients. The paper's findings and limits, for the study overall: Low levels of normalized T-cell clonal expansion were also seen in some patients who did not respond. On average, CD8+ T cells showed more expanded clones than CD4+ T cells after ivuxolimab. Partial responders in the 0.1-3.0 mg/kg groups had among the lowest normalized peripheral clonal expansion, especially among CD8+ T cells. Which antigens the clonally expanded peripheral T cells were specific for was not determined. At doses of 0.1 to 3.0 mg/kg, clonal expansion of both CD4+ and CD8+ blood T cells was observed from baseline to week 6.

Comment on this clone: What antigen it recognizes has not been identified. One base away there is no much larger clone; base qualities are not given.

Genomic DNA was isolated from the sorted cells so that the TCRbeta CDR3 region could be sequenced. The immunoSEQ Assay was used for sequencing of TCRbeta CDR3 regions. As stored in TCRdb, this immuneACCESS dataset retains in-frame rearrangements with V and J assigned. A fraction of the clones does not appear; measured against another copy, unresolved V genes explain less than half of the discrepancy, and the remainder lacks a known reason. The sample table holds fewer than 80,000 clones, of which 85% were seen once. The biggest ten clones account for about 0.76% of the sample. Patients with autoimmune disease history or receiving systemic immunosuppression were excluded from the trial. In every dose cohort, peripheral blood was drawn for TCR sequencing at baseline, cycle 4 day 1, and cycle 7 day 1. Samples came from an open-label, multicenter, first-in-human phase I dose-escalation trial of ivuxolimab. The trial enrolled adults with locally advanced or metastatic head and neck squamous cell, hepatocellular, melanoma or renal cell carcinoma. Before TCR sequencing, CD4+ and CD8+ T cells were separately sorted from peripheral blood.

This TCR derives from an adult with an advanced solid tumor such as melanoma, head and neck, liver or kidney cancer. This material consisted of CD4+ or CD8+ T cells sorted from blood, taken in a trial of the OX40 agonist ivuxolimab.

The CDR3: CASSWSIGGHTEAFF. The nucleotides are TGTGCCAGCAGCTGGTCAATCGGGGGTCACACTGAAGCTTTCTTT. This receptor chain uses TRBV7-8 and TRBJ1-1; the D gene is possibly TRBD1, with 5 bases matching. The germline V gene supplies CDR1 SGHVS and CDR2 FQNEAQ. The junction carries 15 bases between V and J, which are trimmed by 4 bases and 3 bases respectively. The CDR3 goes from the cysteine to the phenylalanine over 15 residues. Left in the record is the CDR3 DNA by itself, 45 bases read in frame from the first base. The CDR3, completed at both ends by the reference TRBV7-8 and TRBJ1-1 genes, gives the full variable domain GAGVSQSPRYKVAKRGQDVALRCDPISGHVSLFWYQQALGQGPEFLTYFQNEAQLDKSGLPSDRFFAERPEGSVSTLKIQRTQQEDSAVYLCASSWSIGGHTEAFFGQGTRLTVV.